This T cell receptor (beta chain) was obtained from a study of blood T cell repertoires in COVID-19. Across the study: The cDNA or gDNA used as material had been derived from T cells, B-cell-depleted T cells, or PBMCs.

CDR1 is MNHEY and CDR2 is SMNVEV in the germline V gene (reference sequence). The CDR3 runs to 14 residues. J gave up 0 bases and V 7 bases, and 6 bases lay outside the gene matches. Sequencing was performed with immunoSEQ multiplex PCR; in TCRdb, only in-frame clones are kept and a portion is missing. The table records 150,000 or so clones, about three quarters of them present only once. The origin of this receptor is a woman of 80 years or more with active or convalescent COVID-19. Sequenced input: peripheral blood. The chain is built from TRBV27 and TRBJ2-7; TRBD2 aligns across 7 bases. CDR3 coding DNA: TGTGCCAGCACCCGAGCGGGGTCCTCCTACGAGCAGTACTTC. It yields the protein CASTRAGSSYEQYF.